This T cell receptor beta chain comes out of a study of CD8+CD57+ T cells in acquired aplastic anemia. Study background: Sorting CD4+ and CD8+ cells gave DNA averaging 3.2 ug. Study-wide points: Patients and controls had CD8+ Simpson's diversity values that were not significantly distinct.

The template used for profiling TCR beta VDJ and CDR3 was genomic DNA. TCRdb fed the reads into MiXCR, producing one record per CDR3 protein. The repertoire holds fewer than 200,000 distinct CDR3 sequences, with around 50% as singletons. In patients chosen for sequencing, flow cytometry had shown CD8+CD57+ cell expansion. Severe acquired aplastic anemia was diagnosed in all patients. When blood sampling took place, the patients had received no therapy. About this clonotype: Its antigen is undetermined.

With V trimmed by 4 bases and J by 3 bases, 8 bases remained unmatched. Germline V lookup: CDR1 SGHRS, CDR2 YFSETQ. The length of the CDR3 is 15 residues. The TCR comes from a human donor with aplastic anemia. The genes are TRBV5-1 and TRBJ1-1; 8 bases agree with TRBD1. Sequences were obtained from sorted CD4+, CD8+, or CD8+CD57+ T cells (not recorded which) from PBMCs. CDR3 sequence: CASSRSTGVDTEAFF. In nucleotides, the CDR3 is TGCGCCAGCAGCAGGTCGACAGGGGTCGACACTGAAGCTTTCTTT.